This T cell receptor beta chain came from a study of cytomegalovirus exposure and HLA in healthy donors. Study conclusions and caveats: What was likely a sequencing artifact was a cluster of highly shared sequence variants. The number of N-insertions in an Asian-associated ancestry cluster was reportedly below the 666-donor mean in a later analysis. Reported performance of the classifier showed diagnosis of cytomegalovirus status with high specificity and sensitivity.

Primers for the PCR totalled 60 Vbeta and 13 Jbeta. Profiled with immunoSEQ multiplex PCR; TCRdb holds only in-frame clones, not every one. The data contain around 210,000 clones, over 75% of them singletons. As for this clone: Its antigen remains unknown.

The V gene's germline CDR1 is SNHLY and CDR2 FYNNEI. V gave up 6 bases and J gave up 4 bases, with 13 bases separating them. CDR3 length: 14 residues. The TCR was taken from a boy under 18 in good health and CMV-seronegative. The sequenced sample was PBMCs. The chain combines TRBV2 with TRBJ1-3; possibly TRBD1 for D (5 bases). The CDR3, as DNA: TGTGCCAGCAGGGGACTGGTAACAGGAAACACCATATATTTT. Translating gives CASRGLVTGNTIYF.